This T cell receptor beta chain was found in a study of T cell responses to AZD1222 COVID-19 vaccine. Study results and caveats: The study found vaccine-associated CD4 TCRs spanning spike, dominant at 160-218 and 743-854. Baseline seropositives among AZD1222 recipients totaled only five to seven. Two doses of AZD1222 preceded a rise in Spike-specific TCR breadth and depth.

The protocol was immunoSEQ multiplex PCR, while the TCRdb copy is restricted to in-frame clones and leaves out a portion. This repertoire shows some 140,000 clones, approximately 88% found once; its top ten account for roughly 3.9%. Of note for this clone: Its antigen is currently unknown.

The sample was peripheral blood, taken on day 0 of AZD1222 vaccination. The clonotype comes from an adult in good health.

The CDR3 sequence is CASRNAGTGGVYGYTF. CDR3 DNA: TGTGCCAGCAGAAACGCCGGGACAGGGGGTGTCTATGGCTACACCTTC. The chain carries TRBV28 and TRBJ1-2, with 11 bases that match TRBD1. Germline lookup yields CDR1 MDHEN and CDR2 SYDVKM. V dropped 6 bases and J dropped 4; count of bases not matched to a gene: 10. The CDR3 sequence is 16 residues long.